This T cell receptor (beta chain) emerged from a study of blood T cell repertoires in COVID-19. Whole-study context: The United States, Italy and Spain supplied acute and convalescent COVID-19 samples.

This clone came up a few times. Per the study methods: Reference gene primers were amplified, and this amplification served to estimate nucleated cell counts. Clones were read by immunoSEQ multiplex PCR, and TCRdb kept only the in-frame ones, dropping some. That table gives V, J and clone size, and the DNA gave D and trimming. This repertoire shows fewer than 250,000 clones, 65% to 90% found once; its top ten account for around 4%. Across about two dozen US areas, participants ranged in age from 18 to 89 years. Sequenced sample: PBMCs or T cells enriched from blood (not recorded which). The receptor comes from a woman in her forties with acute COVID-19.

CDR3 loop: CASSTGTSSTPNYEQYF. In DNA form, the CDR3 reads TGTGCCAGCAGCACCGGGACTAGCTCGACTCCGAACTACGAGCAGTACTTC. The rearrangement links TRBV5-8 to TRBJ2-7; 9 bases match TRBD2. V gave up 4 bases and J gave up 3 bases; unmatched junction bases: 14. Germline V gene data show CDR1 as SGHTS and CDR2 as YDEGEE. CDR3 size: 17 residues.